This T cell receptor (beta chain) is drawn from a study of blood T cell repertoires in COVID-19. Original processing methods: Nucleated cell number was recorded as an estimate derived from reference gene primer amplification. The data were produced by immunoSEQ multiplex PCR, yet TCRdb's version contains in-frame clones alone and is incomplete. V and J calls plus clone size are reproduced from that table; the DNA served to infer D and trimming. The data show about 440,000 clones, about 89% seen once. The CDR3 consists of 16 residues. V gave up 4 bases and J gave up 0 bases, with 17 bases separating them. From germline, CDR1 is SGHKS and CDR2 YYEKEE (reference sequence).

The V call is TRBV5-5, the J call TRBJ2-7; TRBD1 might be the D (6 bases). The source of this sequence is a young woman with acute or convalescent COVID-19. Material: peripheral blood. This CDR3 is CASSHAWTDYSYEQYF. In DNA form, the CDR3 reads TGTGCCAGCAGCCACGCCTGGACAGACTACTCCTACGAGCAGTACTTC.